Detailed here is one T cell receptor (beta chain). This entry comes from a study of blood T cell repertoires in COVID-19. At the level of the study: Samples came from the United States, Italy and Spain, spanning acute and convalescent COVID-19. In each case, the material was cDNA or gDNA derived from T cells, B-cell-depleted T cells, or PBMCs.

Repertoires were generated with immunoSEQ multiplex PCR, while TCRdb's copy carries only in-frame clones and drops some. In the table there are some 160,000 clones, 83% of which are singletons. With 1 base removed from V and 0 bases from J, the gap between germline ends came to 10 bases. The CDR3 contains 16 residues. The germline gives CDR1 MGHDK, CDR2 SYGVNS. What was sequenced was peripheral blood. The chain has TRBV25-1 and TRBJ1-3, with D perhaps TRBD1 (5 bases). The clonotype originates from a woman in her seventies who had recovered from COVID-19. The CDR3 reads CASSEWGGSSGNTIYF. CDR3 bases: TGTGCCAGCAGTGAATGGGGGGGGTCCTCTGGAAACACCATATATTTT.